The 10 T cell receptor beta chains in this list originate from one sample, sequenced in a study of PD-L1 blockade in urothelial cancer. Time point of the sample: pretreatment peripheral blood. Here immunoSEQ multiplex PCR was the method, and the copy in TCRdb shows in-frame clones only, minus some. The sample includes about 52,000 clones, around 75% of them seen just once. This specimen consisted of PBMCs, obtained around atezolizumab (anti-PD-L1) treatment. Receptors were obtained from a man between 70 and 80 years old with urothelial cancer.

This clone qualifies as medium-sized. The chain uses TRBV9 and TRBJ2-1, with 12 bases identical to TRBD2. The trim removed 6 bases at V and 5 bases at J, leaving 9 bases unmatched. There are 16 residues in the CDR3. The germline gives CDR1 SGDLS, CDR2 YYNGEE. The CDR3, as DNA: TGTGCCAGCACCGACCGGACTAGCGGGACTCACAATGAGCAGTTCTTC. It specifies CASTDRTSGTHNEQFF.

The chain links TRBV11-2 to TRBJ1-3, with TRBD1 identical over 12 bases. Germline values: CDR1 SGHAT, CDR2 FQNNGV. The V and J ends lost 5 bases and 3 bases, in that order; junction bases with no gene match: 8. This CDR3 comprises 17 residues. The CDR3 coding sequence is TGTGCCAGCAGCCTCCGGGGGACAGGGGGCGGTGGAAACACCATATATTTT. As protein: CASSLRGTGGGGNTIYF.

V is TRBV7-6 and J is TRBJ2-3; unclear D gene. Trimming stripped 8 bases from V and 4 bases from J, with 19 bases between. Germline values: CDR1 SGHVS, CDR2 FNYEAQ. The CDR3 is 15 amino acids. This CDR3 reads CASARRLLDSDTQYF. CDR3 DNA: TGTGCCAGCGCCCGTCGGTTGTTAGACTCAGATACGCAGTATTTT.

This clone has just one count. The rearrangement uses TRBV9 and TRBJ1-5, with D unresolved. V gave up 0 bases and J gave up 0 bases, with 7 bases separating them. Germline-derived CDR1 and CDR2 are SGDLS and YYNGEE. The CDR3 length is 15 residues. The CDR3 DNA sequence: TGTGCCAGCAGCGTAGGATCAGGTAGCAATCAGCCCCAGCATTTT. This encodes CASSVGSGSNQPQHF.

This clone came up a few times. The rearrangement uses TRBV4-3 and TRBJ2-6; TRBD2 is a possible D gene (7 bases). The CDR3 extends over 20 amino acids. Germline V gives CDR1 LGHNA, CDR2 YSLEER. The V end was cut by 0 bases, the J end by 0 bases, with 18 bases between. The CDR3 nucleotides are TGCGCCAGCAGCCAAGATATGGCGGGGGCTGGCTACTCTGGGGCCAACGTCCTGACTTTC. Translating it yields CASSQDMAGAGYSGANVLTF.

The chain carries TRBV6-4 and TRBJ2-1, with TRBD2 matching 10 bases. Trimming took 6 bases from V and 7 from J; bases not matched to a gene: 9. The CDR3 consists of 15 residues. Germline-derived CDR1 and CDR2 are MRHNA and SNTAGT. The CDR3 nucleotides are TGTGCCAGCAGCAGTTTAGCGGGGGGACGGAATGAGCAGTTCTTC. This encodes CASSSLAGGRNEQFF.

With respect to this clone: One junction end does not reproduce the germline sequence, and a read error may be involved. Other DNA sequences in the same sample also yield this CDR3. The V gene is TRBV25-1, the J gene TRBJ1-2, with D tentatively TRBD1 (6 bases). Germline CDR1 reads MGHDK; CDR2 reads SYGVNS. The length of the CDR3 is 15 residues. CDR3 coding DNA: TGTGCCAGCAGTGAATCAGGGGTGAGGGGCTATGGCTATACCTTC. This gives the protein CASSESGVRGYGYTF.

V and J are TRBV28 and TRBJ2-2; 12 bases are a match to TRBD2. Trimming cost V 6 bases and J 7 bases; bases outside gene matches: 6. The CDR3 runs 15 residues. The germline CDR1 and CDR2 sequences are MDHEN and SYDVKM. Here the CDR3 reads CASSLAGGQIGELFF. CDR3 nucleotides: TGTGCCAGCAGCCTAGCGGGAGGGCAGATCGGGGAGCTGTTTTTT.

The V and J genes are TRBV19 and TRBJ1-2; TRBD1 agrees at 11 bases. Germline trimming cut 5 bases from V and 2 bases from J; bases unmatched to any gene: 4. The germline V gene has CDR1 LNHDA and CDR2 SQIVND (reference sequence). The CDR3 runs to 15 residues. The CDR3 DNA reads TGTGCCAGTAGTCCCCGGGACAGGGGGAACTATGGCTACACCTTC. Translated, it gives CASSPRDRGNYGYTF.

This clone was counted between two and nine times. The V and J genes are TRBV28 and TRBJ2-6; D gene uncertain. Trimming removed 3 bases at V and 4 bases at J, with 10 bases between. This CDR3 has 15 amino acids. Germline CDR1 MDHEN, CDR2 SYDVKM. The chain's CDR3 is CASSLMGSGANVLTF. The CDR3 bases are TGTGCCAGCAGTTTGATGGGCTCCGGGGCCAACGTCCTGACTTTC.